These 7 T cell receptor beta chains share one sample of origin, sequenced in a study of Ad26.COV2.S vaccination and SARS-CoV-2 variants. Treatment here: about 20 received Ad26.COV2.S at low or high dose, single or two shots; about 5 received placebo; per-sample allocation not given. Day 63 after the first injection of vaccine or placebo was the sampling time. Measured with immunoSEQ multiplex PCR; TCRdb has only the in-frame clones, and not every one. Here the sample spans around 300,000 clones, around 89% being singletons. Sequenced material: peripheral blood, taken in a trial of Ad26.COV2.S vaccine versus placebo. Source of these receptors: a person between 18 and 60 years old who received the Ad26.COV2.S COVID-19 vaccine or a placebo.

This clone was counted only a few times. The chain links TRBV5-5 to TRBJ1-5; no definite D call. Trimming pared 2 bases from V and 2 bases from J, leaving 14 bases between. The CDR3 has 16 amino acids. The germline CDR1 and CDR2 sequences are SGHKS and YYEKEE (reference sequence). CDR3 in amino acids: CASSFGLVEGNQPQHF. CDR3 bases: TGTGCCAGCAGCTTCGGTCTGGTAGAAGGCAATCAGCCCCAGCATTTT.

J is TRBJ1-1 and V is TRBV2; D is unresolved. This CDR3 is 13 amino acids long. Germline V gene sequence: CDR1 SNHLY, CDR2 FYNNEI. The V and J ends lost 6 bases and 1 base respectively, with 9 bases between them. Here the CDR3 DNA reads TGTGCCAGCAGGAAGAGGGCGAACACTGAAGCTTTCTTT. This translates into CASRKRANTEAFF. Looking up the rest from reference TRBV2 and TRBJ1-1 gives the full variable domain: EPEVTQTPSHQVTQMGQEVILRCVPISNHLYFYWYRQILGQKVEFLVSFYNNEISEKSEIFDDQFSVERPDGSNFTLKIRSTKLEDSAMYFCASRKRANTEAFFGQGTRLTVV.

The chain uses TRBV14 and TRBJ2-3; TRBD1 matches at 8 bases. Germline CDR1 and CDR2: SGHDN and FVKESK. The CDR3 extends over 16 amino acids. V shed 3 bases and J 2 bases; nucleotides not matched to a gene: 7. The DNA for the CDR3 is TGTGCCAGCAGCCATCTACGGGACAGGCCCACAGATACGCAGTATTTT. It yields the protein CASSHLRDRPTDTQYF.

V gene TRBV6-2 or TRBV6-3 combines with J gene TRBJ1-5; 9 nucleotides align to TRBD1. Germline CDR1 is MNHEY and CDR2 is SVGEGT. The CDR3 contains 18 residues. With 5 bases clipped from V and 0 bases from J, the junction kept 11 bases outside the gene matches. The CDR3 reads CASSRPGTGILSNQPQHF. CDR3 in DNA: TGTGCCAGCAGTCGTCCCGGGACAGGGATTCTTAGCAATCAGCCCCAGCATTTT.

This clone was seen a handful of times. CDR3 amino acids: CASSQTGQGGTGYTF. The CDR3 region has the DNA TGCGCCAGCAGCCAGACCGGACAGGGGGGAACGGGCTACACCTTC. The V gene is TRBV5-1, the J gene TRBJ1-2; 10 positions match TRBD1. From germline, CDR1 is SGHRS and CDR2 YFSETQ. V lost 4 bases and J lost 8; bases outside the gene matches: 11. The CDR3 has 15 amino acids. Together with reference TRBV5-1 and TRBJ1-2, the CDR3 gives the full variable domain: KAGVTQTPRYLIKTRGQQVTLSCSPISGHRSVSWYQQTPGQGLQFLFEYFSETQRNKGNFPGRFSGRQFSNSRSEMNVSTLELGDSALYLCASSQTGQGGTGYTFGSGTRLTVV.

This chain's CDR3 is CASSGRMGNEQFF. The CDR3, as DNA: TGTGCCAGCAGCGGCCGAATGGGTAATGAGCAGTTCTTC. The V and J genes are TRBV7-8 and TRBJ2-1; D uncertain. This CDR3 has 13 amino acids. Per germline, CDR1 SGHVS and CDR2 FQNEAQ. V dropped 5 bases and J dropped 7 bases, with 12 bases sitting between them. Full variable domain (rest looked up from reference TRBV7-8 and TRBJ2-1): GAGVSQSPRYKVAKRGQDVALRCDPISGHVSLFWYQQALGQGPEFLTYFQNEAQLDKSGLPSDRFFAERPEGSVSTLKIQRTQQEDSAVYLCASSGRMGNEQFFGPGTRLTVL.

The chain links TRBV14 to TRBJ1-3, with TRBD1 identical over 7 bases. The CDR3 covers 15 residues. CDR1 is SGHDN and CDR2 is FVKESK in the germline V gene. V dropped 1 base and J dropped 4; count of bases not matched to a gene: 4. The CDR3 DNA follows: TGTGCCAGCAGCCAAGGGAGGGACAGCGGAAACACCATATATTTT. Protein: CASSQGRDSGNTIYF.